Listed below are T cell receptor beta chains from one sample, sequenced in a study of T cells in Graves' hyperthyroidism and ophthalmopathy. TCRdb passed the multiplex PCR reads through MiXCR, listing each CDR3 protein once. The sample yields around 34,000 distinct CDR3 sequences, roughly half seen once. What was sequenced was blood. The origin of the receptors is a woman in her thirties or forties with Graves' ophthalmopathy. CDR3s include the opening cysteine and the closing phenylalanine or tryptophan. Fields, in order: J gene, V gene, D gene, clone size, CDR3 DNA, CDR3 protein. The D gene is left open where the match is weak. Rows give clone size only sometimes, using once, few, many, or a class for an expanded clone.

TRBJ2-1 | TRBV5-4 | . | . | TGTGCCAGCAGCTTTAGCGGATCCCTCTCCCATGAGCAGTTCTTC | CASSFSGSLSHEQFF
TRBJ2-2 | TRBV2 | . | . | TGTGCCAGCAGCCACAAGAACACCGGGGAGCTGTTTTTT | CASSHKNTGELFF
TRBJ2-4 | TRBV29-1 | . | many | TGCAGCGTTGAAGGCCAGTCCGGGGGTTCCAAAAACATTCAGTACTTC | CSVEGQSGGSKNIQYF
TRBJ2-3 | TRBV6-4 | TRBD2 | . | TGTGCCAGCAGTGACTCAGCGGGAGTGGATACGCAGTATTTT | CASSDSAGVDTQYF
TRBJ1-1 | TRBV9 | . | . | TGTGCCAGCAGCAGCGGGACGTTGAACACTGAAGCTTTCTTT | CASSSGTLNTEAFF
TRBJ1-5 | TRBV7-9 | TRBD1 | many | TGTGCCAGCAGTGGGGACAGTTCCAATCAGCCCCAGCATTTT | CASSGDSSNQPQHF
TRBJ2-7 | TRBV7-9 | TRBD2 | . | TGTGCCAGCAGCACTAGCGGGGGCACACCTTACGAGCAGTACTTC | CASSTSGGTPYEQYF
TRBJ1-5 | TRBV19 | . | many | TGTGCCAGTAGTATAGTTACGGGCAATCAGCCCCAGCATTTT | CASSIVTGNQPQHF
TRBJ2-3 | TRBV12-5 | TRBD2 | . | TGTGCTAGTGGTTTGGGTGGGTCAGCGGGAGGGCCTTCAGATACGCAGTATTTT | CASGLGGSAGGPSDTQYF
TRBJ2-2 | TRBV7-9 | TRBD1 | many | TGTGCCAGCAGCTCGGACAGGTGGGCCGGGGAGCTGTTTTTT | CASSSDRWAGELFF
TRBJ2-5 | TRBV27 | TRBD1 | many | TGTGCCAGCAGATGGACAGGGGACGAGACCCAGTACTTC | CASRWTGDETQYF
TRBJ1-5 | TRBV20-1 | . | . | TGCAGTGCTAGAGATTATGTGGGGGGGTATCAGCCCCAGCATTTT | CSARDYVGGYQPQHF
TRBJ1-1 | TRBV24-1 | . | . | TGTGCCACCAGTGATTTTACCGGGTCTGAAGCTTTCTTT | CATSDFTGSEAFF
TRBJ2-1 | TRBV7-2 | TRBD2 | . | TGTGCCAGCAGCGCTACTAGCGGGAGTGGATACAATGAGCAGTTCTTC | CASSATSGSGYNEQFF
TRBJ1-5 | TRBV12-3/TRBV12-4 | . | few | TGTGCCAGCAGTTTAGCTGGGGGTCAAGCATCGCCCCAGCATTTT | CASSLAGGQASPQHF
TRBJ2-2 | TRBV29-1 | TRBD2 | . | TGCAGCGGGGGTAGTCTAGCGGGGGGAACTAACACCGGGGAGCTGTTTTTT | CSGGSLAGGTNTGELFF
TRBJ2-3 | TRBV5-1 | . | . | TGCGCCAGCAGCTTGGGACTAGTCCTTGATACGCAGTATTTT | CASSLGLVLDTQYF
TRBJ1-5 | TRBV7-2 | TRBD1 | once | TGTGCCAGCAGCTTAAGGAACAGGGGAAACTACGAGCATTTT | CASSLRNRGNYEHF
TRBJ2-2 | TRBV9 | TRBD2 | many | TGTGCCAGCAGACGACTAGCGGGGCGGGTCGGGGAGCTGTTTTTT | CASRRLAGRVGELFF
TRBJ1-3 | TRBV2 | TRBD1 | . | TGTGCCAGCAGTGAACAGACAGGGCTGTGCTCTGGAAACACCATATATTTT | CASSEQTGLCSGNTIYF
TRBJ1-2 | TRBV9 | . | many | TGTGCCAGCAGCTCAGGAGAGGGAAGCCCCTATGGCTACACCTTC | CASSSGEGSPYGYTF
TRBJ2-7 | TRBV9 | TRBD1 | . | TGTGCCAGCAGCGCGGACAGGGCCTACGAGCAGTACTTC | CASSADRAYEQYF
TRBJ2-3 | TRBV5-1 | . | . | TGCGCCAGCAGCCAACCCTTAGGGGGGCGGGATACGCAGTATTTT | CASSQPLGGRDTQYF
TRBJ2-3 | TRBV20-1 | . | many | TGCAGTGCTAGAGTCGGGAAAAGCACAGATACGCAGTATTTT | CSARVGKSTDTQYF